The 16 T cell receptor beta chains listed next were all sequenced from one sample in a study of beta chain features in type 1 diabetes. Overall study findings and caveats: Shortening of TCRB CDR3s, moderate but significant, appeared in all four CD4+ subsets of Type 1 diabetes patients.

All of the isolated RNA was reverse transcribed, so expressed TCRB transcripts were sequenced. Clones were read by immunoSEQ multiplex PCR, and TCRdb kept only the in-frame ones, dropping some. The sample records about 700,000 clones, 13% being singletons. Their recognized antigens are unknown. The sequencing sample was made of naive CD4+ T cells from blood. Receptors originate from a young man with type 1 diabetes.

The rearrangement joins TRBV5-1 to TRBJ2-3; TRBD1 is a possible D gene (5 bases). Trimming stripped 0 bases from V and 2 bases from J, with 13 bases between. The CDR3 runs 16 residues. Germline assignment: CDR1 SGHRS and CDR2 YFSETQ. The CDR3 coding sequence is TGCGCCAGCAGCTTGGGTCCCCAGGGCGCCACAGATACGCAGTATTTT. Its translation is CASSLGPQGATDTQYF.

This clone has just a few counts. The V call is TRBV14, the J call TRBJ1-3; no reliable D call. In germline, CDR1 is SGHDN, CDR2 FVKESK. There are 12 residues in the CDR3. V was clipped by 4 bases and J by 3 bases, with 4 bases between them. The CDR3 DNA reads as TGTGCCAGCAGCCCCGTTGGAAACACCATATATTTT. This gives the protein CASSPVGNTIYF.

CDR3 sequence reads: CAWSMGGTEAFF. Here the CDR3 DNA reads TGTGCCTGGAGTATGGGGGGCACTGAAGCTTTCTTT. V gene TRBV30 combines with J gene TRBJ1-1; D is possibly TRBD1 (5 bases). Trimming removed 2 bases at V and 4 bases at J, with 8 bases between. The CDR3 consists of 12 residues. Germline V gene sequence: CDR1 GTSNPN, CDR2 SVGIG (reference sequence).

Note on this clone: The same CDR3 is also encoded by other DNA sequences in this sample. This rearrangement joins TRBV27 to TRBJ2-6, with 7 bases aligning to TRBD1. V trimming: 4 bases; J trimming: 2 bases; junction bases outside the gene matches: 2. Germline V gene lookup returns CDR1 MNHEY and CDR2 SMNVEV (reference sequence). The CDR3 is made up of 15 amino acids. CDR3 region: CASSSTGAGANVLTF. The CDR3 nucleotides read TGTGCCAGCAGTTCAACAGGGGCTGGGGCCAACGTCCTGACTTTC.

The gene calls are TRBV7-9 and TRBJ2-2; no clear D gene. V was trimmed by 5 bases and J by 4 bases, leaving 17 bases between them. The CDR3 length is 16 residues. Germline V gene data show CDR1 as SEHNR and CDR2 as FQNEAQ (reference sequence). CDR3 sequence: CASSRPGLTGTGELFF. The CDR3 bases are TGTGCCAGCAGCCGCCCCGGGCTCACGGGCACCGGGGAGCTGTTTTTT.

This clone was seen only a few times. The chain links TRBV20-1 to TRBJ2-4; possible D gene TRBD2, 5 bases. The CDR3 sequence is 11 residues long. Germline V gene data show CDR1 as DFQATT and CDR2 as SNEGSKA (reference sequence). V was clipped by 7 bases and J by 5 bases, with 9 bases between them. The CDR3 DNA follows: TGCAGTGGGACTCCTCAAAACATTCAGTACTTC. As protein: CSGTPQNIQYF.

V gene TRBV19 combines with J gene TRBJ1-5, with D possibly matching TRBD1 (5 bases). This CDR3 comprises 15 residues. Trimming took 3 bases from V and 6 from J, leaving 15 bases between them. CDR1 is LNHDA and CDR2 is SQIVND in the germline V gene (reference sequence). The CDR3 loop reads CASSIQPGVGQPQHF. DNA for the CDR3: TGTGCCAGTAGTATTCAGCCGGGGGTTGGTCAGCCCCAGCATTTT.

This clone was observed a few times. The chain links TRBV7-6 to TRBJ2-5; 14 bases line up with TRBD2. V was pared by 6 bases and J by 10 bases, with 7 bases of the junction left unmatched. In germline, CDR1 is SGHVS, CDR2 FNYEAQ. The CDR3 contains 14 residues. CDR3 DNA: TGTGCCAGCAGGAGGGGACTAGCGGGGGAGGGCCAGTACTTC. Amino acid sequence: CASRRGLAGEGQYF.

The rearrangement uses TRBV5-6 and TRBJ2-5; D is ambiguous. The CDR3 is made up of 14 amino acids. Germline V gene lookup returns CDR1 SGHDT and CDR2 YYEEEE. V was cut by 6 bases and J by 4 bases, with 16 bases left in between. The CDR3 DNA reads as TGTGCCAGCACCCGAGAGGTAGTGGTAGAGACCCAGTACTTC. Its protein product is CASTREVVVETQYF.

The V call is TRBV5-1, the J call TRBJ2-7; D gene unclear. Germline V gene lookup returns CDR1 SGHRS and CDR2 YFSETQ. V was shortened by 4 bases and J by 4 bases, with 9 bases between the two germline ends. The CDR3 has 12 residues. Written as DNA, the CDR3 is TGCGCCAGCAGCCAGGAACGGTACGAGCAGTACTTC. This encodes CASSQERYEQYF.

The chain carries TRBV6-5 and TRBJ1-2; possible D gene TRBD1, 5 bases. The germline V gene encodes CDR1 MNHEY and CDR2 SVGAGI. Trimming left V 2 bases short and J 4 bases short, with 17 bases between. The CDR3 covers 16 residues. The CDR3 sequence: CASSYDFLGASYGYTF. The DNA for the CDR3 is TGTGCCAGCAGTTACGATTTCCTAGGGGCAAGCTATGGCTACACCTTC.

This clone was seen more than once but under ten times. V is TRBV6-5 and J is TRBJ1-1, with D hard to call. The V end was cut by 6 bases, the J end by 1 base, with 9 bases between. This CDR3 contains 13 residues. Germline V gives CDR1 MNHEY, CDR2 SVGAGI. The CDR3 region has the DNA TGTGCCAGCAGCCGCGTCCCGAACACTGAAGCTTTCTTT. It yields the protein CASSRVPNTEAFF.

This clone was seen only a few times. The chain employs TRBV30 and TRBJ1-4; D gene ambiguous. Germline assignment: CDR1 GTSNPN and CDR2 SVGIG (reference sequence). CDR3 size: 12 residues. The CDR3 region is CAAGGFNEKLFF. The CDR3 region has the DNA TGTGCGGCCGGTGGGTTTAACGAAAAACTGTTTTTT. Drawing the rest from reference TRBV30 and TRBJ1-4, the complete variable domain is SQTIHQWPATLVQPVGSPLSLECTVEGTSNPNLYWYRQAAGRGLQLLFYSVGIGQISSEVPQNLSASRPQDRQFILSSKKLLLSDSGFYLCAAGGFNEKLFFGSGTQLSVL.

This clone was observed a few times. V usage is TRBV18 and J usage is TRBJ2-1, with D perhaps being TRBD1 or TRBD2 (5 bases each). Germline V gene sequence: CDR1 KGHSH, CDR2 LQKENI. Trimming stripped 3 bases from V and 1 base from J, with 10 bases between. This CDR3 spans 15 amino acids. CDR3 DNA: TGTGCCAGCTCACCTCAAGAGGGGTCCTACAATGAGCAGTTCTTC. Encoded protein: CASSPQEGSYNEQFF.

The rearrangement joins TRBV28 to TRBJ2-5, with D unclear. This CDR3 spans 12 amino acids. The V end lost 6 bases, the J end lost 5 bases, and 10 bases lay between the germline ends. The V gene's germline CDR1 is MDHEN and CDR2 SYDVKM. The CDR3 is CASSPLAETQYF. CDR3 in DNA: TGTGCCAGCAGCCCCTTGGCGGAGACCCAGTACTTC.

This clone turned up a few times. This chain joins TRBV13 and TRBJ1-1; 7 bases fit TRBD1. Germline V CDR1 and CDR2: PRHDT, FYEKMQ (reference sequence). The length of the CDR3 is 18 residues. V lost 4 bases and J lost 0; bases outside the gene matches: 14. The CDR3 spells CASSWFGGQNFMNTEAFF. Here the CDR3 DNA reads TGTGCCAGCAGCTGGTTTGGGGGACAGAACTTCATGAACACTGAAGCTTTCTTT.